The 4 T cell receptor beta chains presented below share a single source sample, sequenced in a study of T-cell memory formation after mild COVID-19. One entry per CDR3 protein results from TCRdb running MiXCR on the 5' RACE reads. The sample includes fewer than 350,000 distinct CDR3 sequences, approximately 7.6% seen only once; the top ten take approximately 23%. Sequencing used PBMCs or a T cell subset sorted from them (not recorded which). The source is a man aged 18 to 30 who had mild COVID-19 (a few samples of this study predate the infection). Cell type and time point are not known.

The CDR3 DNA sequence: TGTGCCAGCAGTTACAGCGGGAACGGGGAGCTGTTTTTT. It translates to CASSYSGNGELFF. The genes are TRBV6-5 and TRBJ2-2; TRBD2 aligns across 7 bases. Germline V gene lookup returns CDR1 MNHEY and CDR2 SVGAGI. The CDR3 has 13 amino acids. The V gene end was trimmed by 2 bases and the J gene end by 7 bases; junction bases not matched to a gene: 1.

This clonotype has ten or more counts. The chain combines TRBV28 with TRBJ1-2; TRBD1 matches at 7 bases. Trimming at V came to 6 bases and at J to 3 bases, leaving 13 bases not matched to a gene. The CDR3 has 16 amino acids. Germline CDR1 is MDHEN and CDR2 is SYDVKM. The CDR3 loop is CASSPFKGALDYGYTF. In nucleotides, the CDR3 is TGTGCCAGCAGCCCCTTCAAGGGGGCCCTGGACTATGGCTACACCTTC.

The V and J genes are TRBV11-1 and TRBJ1-1, with TRBD1 identical over 7 bases. CDR3 size: 16 residues. With V trimmed by 4 bases and J by 2 bases, 10 bases remained unmatched. From germline, CDR1 is SGHAT and CDR2 FQDESV (reference sequence). The CDR3 is CASSSVPGQRNTEAFF. Here the CDR3 DNA reads TGTGCCAGCAGCTCAGTGCCGGGACAGAGAAACACTGAAGCTTTCTTT.

This clonotype was found a few times. V and J are TRBV28 and TRBJ1-6; tentative D call: TRBD1 (5 bases). The V end was cut by 7 bases, the J end by 7 bases, with 14 bases between. Germline V gene lookup returns CDR1 MDHEN and CDR2 SYDVKM. CDR3 length: 14 residues. The CDR3 spells CASNIDSGNSPLHF. The CDR3 DNA sequence: TGTGCCAGCAATATAGACAGTGGGAATTCACCCCTCCACTTT.